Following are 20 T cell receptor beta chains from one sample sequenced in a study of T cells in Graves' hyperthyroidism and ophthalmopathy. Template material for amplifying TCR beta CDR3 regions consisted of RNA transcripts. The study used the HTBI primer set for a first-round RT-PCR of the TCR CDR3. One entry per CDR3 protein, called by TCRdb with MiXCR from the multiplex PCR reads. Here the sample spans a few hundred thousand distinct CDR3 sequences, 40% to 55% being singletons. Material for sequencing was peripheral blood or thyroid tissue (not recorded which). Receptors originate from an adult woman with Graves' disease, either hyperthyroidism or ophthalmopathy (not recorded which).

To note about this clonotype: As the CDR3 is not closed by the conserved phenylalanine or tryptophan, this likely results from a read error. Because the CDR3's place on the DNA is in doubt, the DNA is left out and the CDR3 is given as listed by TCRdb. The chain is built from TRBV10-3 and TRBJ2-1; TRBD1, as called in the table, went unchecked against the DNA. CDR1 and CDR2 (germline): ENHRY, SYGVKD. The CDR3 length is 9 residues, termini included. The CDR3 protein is CAISETGFR.

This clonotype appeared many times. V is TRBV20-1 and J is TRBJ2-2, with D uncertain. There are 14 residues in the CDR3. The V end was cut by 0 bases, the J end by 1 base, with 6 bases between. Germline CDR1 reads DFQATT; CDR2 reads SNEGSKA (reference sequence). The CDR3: CSARESENTGELFF. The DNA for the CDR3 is TGCAGTGCTAGAGAATCAGAGAACACCGGGGAGCTGTTTTTT.

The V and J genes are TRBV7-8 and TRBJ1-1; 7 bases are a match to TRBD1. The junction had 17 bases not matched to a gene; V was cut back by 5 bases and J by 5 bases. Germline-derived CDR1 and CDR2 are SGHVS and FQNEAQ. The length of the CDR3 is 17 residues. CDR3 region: CASSQRRGRSGETEAFF. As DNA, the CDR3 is TGTGCCAGCAGCCAGAGGAGGGGGCGCTCCGGGGAAACTGAAGCTTTCTTT.

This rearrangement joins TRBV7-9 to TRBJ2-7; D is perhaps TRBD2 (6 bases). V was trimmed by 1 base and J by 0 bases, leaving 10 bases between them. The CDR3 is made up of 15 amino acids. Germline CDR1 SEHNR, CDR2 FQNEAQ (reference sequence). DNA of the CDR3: TGTGCCAGCAGCTTAGTCGGCGGGGACTCCTACGAGCAGTACTTC. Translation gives CASSLVGGDSYEQYF.

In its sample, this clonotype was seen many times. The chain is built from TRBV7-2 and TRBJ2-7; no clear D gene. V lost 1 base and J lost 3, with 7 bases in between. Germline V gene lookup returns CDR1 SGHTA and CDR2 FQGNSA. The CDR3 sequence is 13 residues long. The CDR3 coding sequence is TGTGCCAGCAGCTTAGTTCTTAACTACGAGCAGTACTTC. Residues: CASSLVLNYEQYF.

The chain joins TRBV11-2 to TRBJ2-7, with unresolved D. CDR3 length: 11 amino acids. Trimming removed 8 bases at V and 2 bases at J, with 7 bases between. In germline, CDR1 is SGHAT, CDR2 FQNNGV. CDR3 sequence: CASGITYEQYF. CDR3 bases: TGTGCCAGCGGAATCACCTACGAGCAGTACTTC.

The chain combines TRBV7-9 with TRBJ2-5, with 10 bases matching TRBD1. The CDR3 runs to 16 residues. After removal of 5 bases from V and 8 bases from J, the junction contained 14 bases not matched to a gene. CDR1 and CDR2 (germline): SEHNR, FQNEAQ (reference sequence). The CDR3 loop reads CASSLRQGAREATQYF. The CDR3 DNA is TGTGCCAGCAGCCTGCGACAGGGGGCGCGAGAGGCTACCCAGTACTTC.

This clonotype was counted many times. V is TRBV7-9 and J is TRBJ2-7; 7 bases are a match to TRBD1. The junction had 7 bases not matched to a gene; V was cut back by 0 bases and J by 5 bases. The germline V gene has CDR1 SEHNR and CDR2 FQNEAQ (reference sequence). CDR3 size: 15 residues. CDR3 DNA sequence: TGTGCCAGCAGCTTAGCCGACAGGGAGATCCACGAGCAGTACTTC. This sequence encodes CASSLADREIHEQYF.

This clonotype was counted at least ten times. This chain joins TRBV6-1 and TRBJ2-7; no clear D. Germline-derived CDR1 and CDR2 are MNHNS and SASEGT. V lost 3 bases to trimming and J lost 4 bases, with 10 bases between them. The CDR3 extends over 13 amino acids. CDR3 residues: CASSDPIPYEQYF. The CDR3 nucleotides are TGTGCCAGCAGTGACCCGATACCTTACGAGCAGTACTTC.

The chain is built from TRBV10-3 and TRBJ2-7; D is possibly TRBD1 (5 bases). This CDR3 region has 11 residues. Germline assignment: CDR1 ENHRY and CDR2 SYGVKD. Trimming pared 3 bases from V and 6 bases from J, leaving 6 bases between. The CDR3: CAISERGEQYF. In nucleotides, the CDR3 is TGTGCCATCAGTGAAAGGGGCGAGCAGTACTTC.

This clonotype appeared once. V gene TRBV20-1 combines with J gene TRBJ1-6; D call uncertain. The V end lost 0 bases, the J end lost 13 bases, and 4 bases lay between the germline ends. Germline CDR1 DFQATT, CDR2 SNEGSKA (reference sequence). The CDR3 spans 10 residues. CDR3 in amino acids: CSARDGPLHF. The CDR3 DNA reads TGCAGTGCTAGAGATGGTCCCCTCCACTTT.

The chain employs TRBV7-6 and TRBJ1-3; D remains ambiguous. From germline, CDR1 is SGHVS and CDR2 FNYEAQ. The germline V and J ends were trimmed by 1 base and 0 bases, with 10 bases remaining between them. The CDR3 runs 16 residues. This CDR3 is CASSLVVGSSGNTIYF. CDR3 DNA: TGTGCCAGCAGCTTAGTAGTCGGGAGCTCTGGAAACACCATATATTTT.

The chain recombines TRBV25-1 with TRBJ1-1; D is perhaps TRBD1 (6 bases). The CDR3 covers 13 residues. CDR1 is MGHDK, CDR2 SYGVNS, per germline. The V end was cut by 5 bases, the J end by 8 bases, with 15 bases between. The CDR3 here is CASSNTGSWEAFF. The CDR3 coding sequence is TGTGCCAGCAGTAATACAGGGTCCTGGGAAGCTTTCTTT.

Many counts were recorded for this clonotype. The CDR3 is CASSLEGSGRPAEQYF. For the CDR3, the DNA is TGTGCCAGCAGCTTAGAAGGTAGCGGGAGACCGGCCGAGCAGTACTTC. The chain couples TRBV7-4 to TRBJ2-7; 9 nucleotides line up with TRBD2. The CDR3 is 16 residues long. Trimming removed 1 base from V and 6 bases from J; junction bases left unmatched: 10. CDR1 is SGHVT and CDR2 is SQSDAQ in the germline V gene.

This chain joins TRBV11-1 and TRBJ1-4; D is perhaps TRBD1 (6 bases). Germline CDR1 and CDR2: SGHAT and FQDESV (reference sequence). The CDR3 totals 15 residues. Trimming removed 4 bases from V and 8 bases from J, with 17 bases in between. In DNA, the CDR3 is TGTGCCAGCAGCTCGCTACTACGGACAGAAGAAAAACTGTTTTTT. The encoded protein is CASSSLLRTEEKLFF. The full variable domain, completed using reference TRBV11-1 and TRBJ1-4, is EAEVAQSPRYKITEKSQAVAFWCDPISGHATLYWYRQILGQGPELLVQFQDESVVDDSQLPKDRFSAERLKGVDSTLKIQPAELGDSAMYLCASSSLLRTEEKLFFGSGTQLSVL.

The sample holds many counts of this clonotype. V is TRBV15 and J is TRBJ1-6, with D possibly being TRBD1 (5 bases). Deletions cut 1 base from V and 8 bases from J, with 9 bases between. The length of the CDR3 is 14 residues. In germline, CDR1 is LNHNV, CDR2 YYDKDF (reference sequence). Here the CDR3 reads CATSRAGGDSPLHF. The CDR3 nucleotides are TGTGCCACCAGCAGAGCTGGGGGGGATTCACCCCTCCACTTT.

The CDR3 is CAGTGEMNTEAFF. CDR3 bases: TGTGCCGGGACAGGGGAAATGAACACTGAAGCTTTCTTT. J is TRBJ1-1 and V is TRBV18; 10 bases align to TRBD1. The CDR3 runs to 13 residues. Unmatched junction bases numbered 3, after V lost 11 bases and J lost 0 bases. CDR1 and CDR2 (germline): KGHSH, LQKENI.

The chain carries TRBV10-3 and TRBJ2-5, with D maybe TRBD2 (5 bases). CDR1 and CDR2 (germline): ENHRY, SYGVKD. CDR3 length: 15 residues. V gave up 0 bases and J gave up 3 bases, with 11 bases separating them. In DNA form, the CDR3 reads TGTGCCATCAGTGAGTCGGTAAAGAGGGAAGAGACCCAGTACTTC. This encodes CAISESVKREETQYF.

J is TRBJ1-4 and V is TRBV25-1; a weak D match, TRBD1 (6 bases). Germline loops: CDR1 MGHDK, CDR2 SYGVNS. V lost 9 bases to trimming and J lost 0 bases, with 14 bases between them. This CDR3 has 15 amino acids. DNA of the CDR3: TGTGCCAGTAGACTGGGGACATCAACTAATGAAAAACTGTTTTTT. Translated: CASRLGTSTNEKLFF.

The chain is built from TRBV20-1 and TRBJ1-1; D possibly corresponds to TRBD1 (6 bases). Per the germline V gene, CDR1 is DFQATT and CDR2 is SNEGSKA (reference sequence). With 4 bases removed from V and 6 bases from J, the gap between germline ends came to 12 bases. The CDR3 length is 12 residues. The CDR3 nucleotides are TGCAGTGCTAAATTCGGACAGCCTGAAGCTTTCTTT. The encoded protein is CSAKFGQPEAFF.